These 16 T cell receptor beta chains came from one sample sequenced in a study of cytomegalovirus exposure and HLA in healthy donors. Amplification used 60 Vbeta primers and 13 Jbeta primers. Sequencing was performed with immunoSEQ multiplex PCR; in TCRdb, only in-frame clones are kept and a portion is missing. The sample records some 200,000 clones, 60% to 80% being singletons. The sequencing input was PBMCs. The origin of the receptors is a man younger than 30 in good health and CMV-seronegative.

The CDR3: CASSLVEGNYGYTF. CDR3 nucleotide sequence: TGTGCCAGCAGCTTAGTTGAGGGAAACTATGGCTACACCTTC. The chain recombines TRBV7-9 with TRBJ1-2; D is unresolved. V was trimmed by 1 base and J by 2 bases, leaving 8 bases between them. Germline V gives CDR1 SEHNR, CDR2 FQNEAQ (reference sequence). CDR3 length: 14 residues. The variable domain in full, with the rest retrieved from reference TRBV7-9 and TRBJ1-2, is DTGVSQNPRHKITKRGQNVTFRCDPISEHNRLYWYRQTLGQGPEFLTYFQNEAQLEKSRLLSDRFSAERPKGSFSTLEIQRTEQGDSAMYLCASSLVEGNYGYTFGSGTRLTVV.

This clone was found once. V and J are TRBV30 and TRBJ2-3; the match to TRBD2 covers 12 bases. Germline V gives CDR1 GTSNPN, CDR2 SVGIG (reference sequence). The J segment lost 8 bases and the V segment lost 1 base, leaving 4 bases of the junction unmatched. The CDR3 spans 14 residues. The CDR3 sequence is CAWSGTSGVATQYF. For the CDR3, the DNA is TGTGCCTGGAGTGGGACTAGCGGGGTTGCTACGCAGTATTTT. The complete variable domain, with remaining parts taken from reference TRBV30 and TRBJ2-3, reads SQTIHQWPATLVQPVGSPLSLECTVEGTSNPNLYWYRQAAGRGLQLLFYSVGIGQISSEVPQNLSASRPQDRQFILSSKKLLLSDSGFYLCAWSGTSGVATQYFGPGTRLTVL.

V gene TRBV7-2 combines with J gene TRBJ2-3; 8 nucleotides line up with TRBD2. The V gene end was trimmed by 6 bases and the J gene end by 2 bases; junction bases not matched to a gene: 7. This CDR3 spans 15 amino acids. Germline CDR1 and CDR2: SGHTA and FQGNSA. CDR3 DNA: TGTGCCAGCAGTCCCGGACTAGCCTTCACAGATACGCAGTATTTT. It encodes CASSPGLAFTDTQYF.

V gene TRBV11-2 combines with J gene TRBJ2-7, with TRBD2 matching 8 bases. Germline V gene lookup returns CDR1 SGHAT and CDR2 FQNNGV. This CDR3 contains 13 residues. V was clipped by 7 bases and J by 4 bases; unmatched bases: 6. This CDR3 is CASTGKRGYEQYF. In nucleotides, the CDR3 is TGTGCCAGCACCGGGAAGCGGGGGTACGAGCAGTACTTC.

The chain joins TRBV6-5 to TRBJ2-4; TRBD1 might be the D (6 bases). Trimming shortened V by 2 bases and J by 2 bases, and 10 bases separated the two germline ends. Germline CDR1 MNHEY, CDR2 SVGAGI. This CDR3 region has 15 residues. The CDR3: CASSYTTGSKNIQYF. CDR3 nucleotides: TGTGCCAGCAGTTACACGACAGGTTCCAAAAACATTCAGTACTTC.

The chain joins TRBV4-3 to TRBJ2-2; 9 bases map to TRBD2. The ends lost 3 bases at V and 1 base at J; junction bases unmatched: 6. CDR1 is LGHNA and CDR2 is YSLEER in the germline V gene. The CDR3 runs 17 residues. The CDR3 loop reads CASSQFKAGGNTGELFF. In DNA, the CDR3 is TGCGCCAGCAGCCAGTTTAAAGCGGGGGGGAACACCGGGGAGCTGTTTTTT.

The rearrangement uses TRBV27 and TRBJ1-6, with 8 bases identical to TRBD1. The CDR3 runs to 18 residues. V dropped 3 bases and J dropped 0; count of bases not matched to a gene: 7. The V gene's germline CDR1 is MNHEY and CDR2 SMNVEV (reference sequence). The CDR3 protein is CASSFIGQGSSYNSPLHF. CDR3 nucleotides: TGTGCCAGCAGTTTCATCGGACAGGGAAGCTCCTATAATTCACCCCTCCACTTT.

The chain joins TRBV5-6 to TRBJ2-1; TRBD2 is a possible D gene (5 bases). Trimming stripped 0 bases from V and 7 bases from J, with 8 bases between. The CDR3 is made up of 13 amino acids. Looked up from germline, CDR1 is SGHDT and CDR2 is YYEEEE. The CDR3 DNA follows: TGTGCCAGCAGCTTGGTCTCGGGAAATGAGCAGTTCTTC. It encodes CASSLVSGNEQFF.

The CDR3 DNA is TGTGCCAGCAGACCGGGACTTCAGAACACCGGGGAGCTGTTTTTT. Translation: CASRPGLQNTGELFF. The rearrangement links TRBV6-5 to TRBJ2-2; tentative D call: TRBD2 (6 bases). V was pared by 6 bases and J by 1 base, with 12 bases between. This CDR3 spans 15 amino acids. Germline V CDR1 and CDR2: MNHEY, SVGAGI.

The chain employs TRBV7-8 and TRBJ2-3; 8 nucleotides line up with TRBD1. The germline CDR1 and CDR2 sequences are SGHVS and FQNEAQ. The V gene end was trimmed by 5 bases and the J gene end by 0 bases; junction bases not matched to a gene: 7. This CDR3 has 16 amino acids. CDR3 residues: CASSLGTGGSTDTQYF. The CDR3 bases are TGTGCCAGCAGCCTGGGGACAGGCGGGAGCACAGATACGCAGTATTTT.

The CDR3 region has the DNA TGTGCCAGCAGCCCCCTCTTCCGGGACAGGGTGCACTCGACCAAAAACATTCAGTACTTC. Amino acid sequence: CASSPLFRDRVHSTKNIQYF. V and J are TRBV5-5 and TRBJ2-4, with 9 nucleotides matching TRBD1. The CDR3 totals 20 residues. V lost 4 bases to trimming and J lost 2 bases; unmatched junction nucleotides: 19. The germline CDR1 and CDR2 sequences are SGHKS and YYEKEE (reference sequence).

The V gene is TRBV12-5, the J gene TRBJ1-5, with D hard to call. The CDR3 totals 17 residues. V was pared by 2 bases and J by 4 bases, with 18 bases between. Per germline, CDR1 LGHNT and CDR2 FRNRAP. CDR3 residues: CASGLIVGVAQNQPQHF. The CDR3 DNA reads TGTGCTAGTGGTTTGATCGTTGGAGTGGCTCAAAATCAGCCCCAGCATTTT.

This clone appeared a few times. The rearrangement links TRBV11-3 to TRBJ2-1, with D possibly TRBD2 on 5 matching bases. V was pared by 1 base and J by 7 bases, with 11 bases between. The CDR3 loop spans 14 amino acids. Per the germline V gene, CDR1 is SGHNT and CDR2 is YENEEA. The chain's CDR3 is CASSLGGRGNEQFF. For the CDR3, the DNA is TGTGCCAGCAGCTTAGGAGGCCGGGGTAATGAGCAGTTCTTC. The full variable domain, rest sourced from reference TRBV11-3 and TRBJ2-1, is EAGVVQSPRYKIIEKKQPVAFWCNPISGHNTLYWYLQNLGQGPELLIRYENEEAVDDSQLPKDRFSAERLKGVDSTLKIQPAELGDSAVYLCASSLGGRGNEQFFGPGTRLTVL.

This clone was seen only once. The genes are TRBV9 and TRBJ2-5; 7 bases fit TRBD1. The CDR3 runs 15 residues. V shed 2 bases and J 1 base; nucleotides not matched to a gene: 5. Germline values: CDR1 SGDLS, CDR2 YYNGEE. The CDR3, as DNA: TGTGCCAGCAGCGTCATGGGACAGACCCAAGAGACCCAGTACTTC. It specifies CASSVMGQTQETQYF.

This chain connects TRBV7-6 to TRBJ2-3; 11 positions agree with TRBD2. Losses at the gene ends were 5 bases for V and 3 bases for J; bases not matched to a gene: 16. The CDR3 runs 19 residues. The germline gives CDR1 SGHVS, CDR2 FNYEAQ. CDR3 residues: CASSIPGLAEPGRTDTQYF. The CDR3 DNA is TGTGCCAGCAGCATACCGGGACTAGCGGAACCGGGGAGGACAGATACGCAGTATTTT.

V usage is TRBV4-3 and J usage is TRBJ2-7; 9 bases agree with TRBD1. V lost 2 bases and J lost 2; bases outside the gene matches: 4. Germline loops: CDR1 LGHNA, CDR2 YSLEER. This CDR3 contains 15 residues. CDR3 bases: TGCGCCAGCAGCCAATCCGGGACAGGGACCTACGAGCAGTACTTC. This gives the protein CASSQSGTGTYEQYF.